This T cell receptor beta chain was retrieved from a study of cytomegalovirus exposure and HLA in healthy donors. General study points: The productive fraction for most TCR beta V segments was about 87% or about 30% in an earlier analysis.

The primer mix had 60 Vbeta and 13 Jbeta primers. Sequenced by immunoSEQ multiplex PCR; TCRdb stores in-frame clones only, minus some. The data show 130,000 or so clones, about 73% seen once. The CDR3 contains 16 residues. Losses at the gene ends were 5 bases for V and 6 bases for J; bases not matched to a gene: 9. Per the germline V gene, CDR1 is LNHNV and CDR2 is YYDKDF (reference sequence). This clone was seen a handful of times. What it binds is unknown. The sequencing sample was made of PBMCs. The origin of this receptor is a woman aged 40 to 55 in good health and CMV-seropositive. The chain has TRBV15 and TRBJ2-1; 11 bases line up with TRBD2. In DNA form, the CDR3 reads TGTGCCACCAGCGCGCGGATTAGCGGGGGGGCCAATGAGCAGTTCTTC. Translated: CATSARISGGANEQFF.